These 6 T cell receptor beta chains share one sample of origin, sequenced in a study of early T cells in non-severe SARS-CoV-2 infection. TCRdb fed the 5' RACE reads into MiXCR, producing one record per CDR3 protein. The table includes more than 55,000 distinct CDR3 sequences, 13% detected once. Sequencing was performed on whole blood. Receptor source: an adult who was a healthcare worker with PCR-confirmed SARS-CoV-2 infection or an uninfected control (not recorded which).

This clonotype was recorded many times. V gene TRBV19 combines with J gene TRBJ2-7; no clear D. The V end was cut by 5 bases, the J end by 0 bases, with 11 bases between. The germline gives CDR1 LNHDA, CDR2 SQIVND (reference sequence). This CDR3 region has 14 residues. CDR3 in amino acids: CASSQRVYSYEQYF. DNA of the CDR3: TGTGCCAGTAGTCAAAGAGTATACTCCTACGAGCAGTACTTC.

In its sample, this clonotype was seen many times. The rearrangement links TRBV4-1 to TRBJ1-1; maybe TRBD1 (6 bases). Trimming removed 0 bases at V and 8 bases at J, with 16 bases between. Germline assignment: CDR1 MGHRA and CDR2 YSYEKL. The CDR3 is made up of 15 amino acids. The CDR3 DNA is TGCGCCAGCAGCCAAGAGGAGGGCCTACAGGGCGAAGCTTTCTTT. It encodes CASSQEEGLQGEAFF.

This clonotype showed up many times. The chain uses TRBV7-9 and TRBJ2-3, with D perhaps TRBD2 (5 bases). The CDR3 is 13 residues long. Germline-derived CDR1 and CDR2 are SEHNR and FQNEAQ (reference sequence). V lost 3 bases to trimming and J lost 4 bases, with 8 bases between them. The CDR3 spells CASSFWRPDTQYF. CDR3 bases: TGTGCCAGCAGCTTCTGGAGGCCAGATACGCAGTATTTT.

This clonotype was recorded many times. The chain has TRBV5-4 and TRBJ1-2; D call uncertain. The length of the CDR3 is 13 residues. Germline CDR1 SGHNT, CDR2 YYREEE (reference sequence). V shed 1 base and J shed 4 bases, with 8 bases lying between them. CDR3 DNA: TGTGCCAGCAGCTTGCGGAACAGCTATGGCTACACCTTC. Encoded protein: CASSLRNSYGYTF.

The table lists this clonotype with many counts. This CDR3 reads CSATANSYSNQPQHF. CDR3 coding DNA: TGCAGTGCTACAGCTAACAGCTATAGCAATCAGCCCCAGCATTTT. This chain links TRBV20-1 with TRBJ1-5; D gene uncertain. Trimming took off 4 bases at V and 0 bases at J, with 13 bases between the two ends. The CDR3 covers 15 residues. Per germline, CDR1 DFQATT and CDR2 SNEGSKA (reference sequence).

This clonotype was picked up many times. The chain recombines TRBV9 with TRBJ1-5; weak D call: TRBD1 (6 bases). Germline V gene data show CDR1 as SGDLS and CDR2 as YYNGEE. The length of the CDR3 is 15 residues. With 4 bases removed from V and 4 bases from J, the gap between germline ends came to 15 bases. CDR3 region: CASSLVGGENQPQHF. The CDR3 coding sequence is TGTGCCAGCAGCCTGGTAGGGGGGGAGAATCAGCCCCAGCATTTT.